These 18 T cell receptor beta chains were all obtained from the same sample, sequenced in a study of blood T cell repertoires in COVID-19. Assay used: immunoSEQ multiplex PCR; TCRdb lists only in-frame clones, some missing. Of fewer than 300,000 clones listed, more than 65% are singletons. Sequenced sample: peripheral blood. The receptors shown here come from a woman in her late teens or twenties with acute or convalescent COVID-19.

V is TRBV18 and J is TRBJ2-7; the match to TRBD1 covers 7 bases. CDR1 and CDR2 from the germline V gene are KGHSH and LQKENI. V gave up 4 bases and J gave up 0 bases; unmatched junction bases: 3. The CDR3 runs 14 residues. The CDR3 loop reads CASSRDRVSYEQYF. The CDR3 region has the DNA TGTGCCAGCTCACGCGACAGGGTCTCCTACGAGCAGTACTTC.

The genes are TRBV9 and TRBJ2-2; D ambiguous. Trimming shortened V by 1 base and J by 9 bases, and 16 bases separated the two germline ends. The CDR3 is 15 amino acids. Germline loops: CDR1 SGDLS, CDR2 YYNGEE. The CDR3, as DNA: TGTGCCAGCAGCGTACTTCCCGGTGCCACGTGGGAGCTGTTTTTT. This translates into CASSVLPGATWELFF.

The genes are TRBV13 and TRBJ2-1, with 7 bases aligning to TRBD2. Trimming took 6 bases from V and 0 from J; bases not matched to a gene: 5. Germline V lookup: CDR1 PRHDT, CDR2 FYEKMQ (reference sequence). This CDR3 has 15 residues. The CDR3 sequence is CASRPPGGSYNEQFF. The CDR3 region has the DNA TGTGCCAGCAGACCACCGGGGGGCTCCTACAATGAGCAGTTCTTC. The full variable domain, completed using reference TRBV13 and TRBJ2-1, is AAGVIQSPRHLIKEKRETATLKCYPIPRHDTVYWYQQGPGQDPQFLISFYEKMQSDKGSIPDRFSAQQFSDYHSELNMSSLELGDSALYFCASRPPGGSYNEQFFGPGTRLTVL.

In DNA form, the CDR3 reads TGTGCCAGCAGCCTAGGGACTAGCAATGTACAGTATGAGCAGTTCTTC. Translating gives CASSLGTSNVQYEQFF. V usage is TRBV5-8 and J usage is TRBJ2-1; 9 bases fit TRBD2. The J segment lost 8 bases and the V segment lost 4 bases, leaving 13 bases of the junction unmatched. CDR3 length: 16 amino acids. Germline V gene data show CDR1 as SGHTS and CDR2 as YDEGEE.

V and J are TRBV27 and TRBJ2-1, with 7 nucleotides matching TRBD2. This CDR3 contains 14 residues. J gave up 6 bases and V 3 bases, and 5 bases lay outside the gene matches. Germline CDR1 is MNHEY and CDR2 is SMNVEV (reference sequence). CDR3 in DNA: TGTGCCAGCAGTTTTGGGCTAGCGGTCAATGAGCAGTTCTTC. Encoded protein: CASSFGLAVNEQFF.

This clone has a single count. This chain connects TRBV28 to TRBJ1-5; D is perhaps TRBD1 (6 bases). Germline CDR1 reads MDHEN; CDR2 reads SYDVKM. V was trimmed by 9 bases and J by 0 bases, leaving 18 bases between them. The CDR3 covers 16 residues. CDR3 sequence reads: CASTLSGGYSNQPQHF. The DNA of the CDR3 is TGTGCCAGTACACTCAGCGGGGGCTATAGCAATCAGCCCCAGCATTTT.

V gene TRBV18 combines with J gene TRBJ2-1, with D possibly being TRBD1 (7 bases). Trimming stripped 2 bases from V and 7 bases from J, with 24 bases between. CDR1 is KGHSH, CDR2 LQKENI, per germline. This CDR3 contains 18 residues. CDR3 residues: CASSPTPYGGGYRNEQFF. CDR3 DNA sequence: TGTGCCAGCTCACCAACACCCTACGGAGGGGGCTACCGAAATGAGCAGTTCTTC.

V is TRBV4-3 and J is TRBJ1-4; 7 bases match TRBD1. The V gene's germline CDR1 is LGHNA and CDR2 YSLEER. Trimming at V came to 0 bases and at J to 8 bases, leaving 9 bases not matched to a gene. The CDR3 runs to 16 residues. CDR3 in amino acids: CASSQDIKGAGEKLFF. The CDR3 DNA is TGCGCCAGCAGCCAAGACATTAAGGGGGCCGGAGAAAAACTGTTTTTT.

The sample holds a few counts of this clone. The V call is TRBV5-1, the J call TRBJ2-1, with D possibly being TRBD2 (5 bases). Germline V CDR1 and CDR2: SGHRS, YFSETQ. The ends were cut back, 5 bases at V and 7 bases at J, with 13 bases in the middle. This CDR3 has 13 amino acids. The CDR3 reads CASRAPGGNEQFF. For the CDR3, the DNA is TGCGCCAGCAGGGCCCCAGGCGGGAATGAGCAGTTCTTC. Complete variable domain (other parts from reference TRBV5-1 and TRBJ2-1): KAGVTQTPRYLIKTRGQQVTLSCSPISGHRSVSWYQQTPGQGLQFLFEYFSETQRNKGNFPGRFSGRQFSNSRSEMNVSTLELGDSALYLCASRAPGGNEQFFGPGTRLTVL.

The chain employs TRBV2 and TRBJ2-3; 14 bases align to TRBD2. V lost 6 bases to trimming and J lost 6 bases; unmatched junction nucleotides: 8. CDR1 is SNHLY and CDR2 is FYNNEI in the germline V gene. This CDR3 is built from 16 residues. The CDR3 loop reads CASRDGLAGGRDTQYF. CDR3 coding DNA: TGTGCCAGCAGGGACGGACTAGCGGGAGGTCGGGATACGCAGTATTTT.

This clone was detected only a few times. The chain carries TRBV6-5 and TRBJ2-7; 8 bases match TRBD2. CDR1 is MNHEY and CDR2 is SVGAGI in the germline V gene. The CDR3 sequence is 14 residues long. Germline trimming cut 7 bases from V and 0 bases from J; bases unmatched to any gene: 5. CDR3 nucleotides: TGTGCCAGCATGACGGGGGGGAGCTCCTACGAGCAGTACTTC. Amino acid sequence: CASMTGGSSYEQYF.

The chain uses TRBV9 and TRBJ2-7; 9 bases fit TRBD2. Germline lookup yields CDR1 SGDLS and CDR2 YYNGEE. The length of the CDR3 is 19 residues. The V gene end was trimmed by 3 bases and the J gene end by 0 bases; junction bases not matched to a gene: 16. CDR3 DNA: TGTGCCAGCAGCGCGGGACCCGTAGCGACTAGCGGACCCTCCTACGAGCAGTACTTC. It translates to CASSAGPVATSGPSYEQYF.

The J gene is TRBJ1-5, the V gene TRBV28; a weak D match, TRBD1 (5 bases). Trimming took 5 bases from V and 2 from J, leaving 16 bases between them. Germline CDR1 MDHEN, CDR2 SYDVKM. This CDR3 spans 16 amino acids. CDR3 sequence: CASSPSWGSGNQPQHF. The CDR3 region has the DNA TGTGCCAGCAGTCCCAGCTGGGGCAGCGGCAATCAGCCCCAGCATTTT.

The chain is built from TRBV19 and TRBJ2-7; 7 positions agree with TRBD2. The CDR3 has 15 amino acids. CDR1 and CDR2 from the germline V gene are LNHDA and SQIVND (reference sequence). Trimming cost V 5 bases and J 0 bases; bases outside gene matches: 7. This chain's CDR3 is CASSRDGRNSYEQYF. The CDR3 coding sequence is TGTGCCAGTAGTCGAGACGGGAGGAACTCCTACGAGCAGTACTTC. The full variable domain, with the rest looked up from reference TRBV19 and TRBJ2-7, is DGGITQSPKYLFRKEGQNVTLSCEQNLNHDAMYWYRQDPGQGLRLIYYSQIVNDFQKGDIAEGYSVSREKKESFPLTVTSAQKNPTAFYLCASSRDGRNSYEQYFGPGTRLTVT.

This sequence joins TRBV15 and TRBJ1-2; D is ambiguous. V was trimmed by 3 bases and J by 5 bases, leaving 7 bases between them. The germline V gene has CDR1 LNHNV and CDR2 YYDKDF (reference sequence). The CDR3 is 12 residues long. In nucleotides, the CDR3 is TGTGCCACCAGCAGGGAGGCTTATGGCTACACCTTC. Amino acids: CATSREAYGYTF.

The CDR3 sequence: CSGGQSNTEAFF. The CDR3 DNA reads as TGCAGCGGGGGACAATCGAACACTGAAGCTTTCTTT. This chain joins TRBV29-1 and TRBJ1-1, with D tentatively TRBD1 (6 bases). Germline V gene data show CDR1 as SQVTM and CDR2 as ANQGSEA. This CDR3 contains 12 residues. V lost 7 bases, J lost 1 base, and 10 bases lay in between.

The chain employs TRBV29-1 and TRBJ1-1, with D possibly TRBD1 on 6 matching bases. This CDR3 region has 13 residues. Germline V CDR1 and CDR2: SQVTM, ANQGSEA. Trimming stripped 6 bases from V and 1 base from J, with 12 bases between. CDR3 DNA sequence: TGCAGCGTCGAGGGGGATGAGAACACTGAAGCTTTCTTT. Translating it yields CSVEGDENTEAFF.

The chain carries TRBV7-9 and TRBJ1-2; 8 bases are a match to TRBD1. Germline lookup yields CDR1 SEHNR and CDR2 FQNEAQ (reference sequence). V lost 4 bases, J lost 5 bases, and 3 bases stayed unmatched. The CDR3 totals 13 residues. The CDR3 spells CASSWTGSYGYTF. Written as DNA, the CDR3 is TGTGCCAGCAGCTGGACAGGGAGTTATGGCTACACCTTC.